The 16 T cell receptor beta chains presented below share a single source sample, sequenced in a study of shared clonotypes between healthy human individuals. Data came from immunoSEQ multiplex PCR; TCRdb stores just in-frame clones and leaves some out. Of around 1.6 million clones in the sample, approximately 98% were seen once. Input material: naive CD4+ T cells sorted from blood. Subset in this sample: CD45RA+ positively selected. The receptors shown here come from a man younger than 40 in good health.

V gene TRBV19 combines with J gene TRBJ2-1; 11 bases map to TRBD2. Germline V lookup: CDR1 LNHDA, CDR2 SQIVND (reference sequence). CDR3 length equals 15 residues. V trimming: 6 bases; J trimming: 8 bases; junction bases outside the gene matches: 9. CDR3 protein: CASRLGLAGGDEQFF. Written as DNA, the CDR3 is TGTGCCAGTAGGCTCGGGCTAGCGGGAGGCGATGAGCAGTTCTTC.

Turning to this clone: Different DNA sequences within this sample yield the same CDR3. For the CDR3, the DNA is TGTGCCAGCAGATCCACAGGGAACACTGAAGCTTTCTTT. This sequence encodes CASRSTGNTEAFF. The chain recombines TRBV6-5 with TRBJ1-1; D may be TRBD1 (5 bases). Germline loops: CDR1 MNHEY, CDR2 SVGAGI. V was pared by 6 bases and J by 1 base, with 9 bases between. The CDR3 contains 13 residues.

In DNA form, the CDR3 reads TGTGCCAGTACCACGACTAGCCGCAGCTCCTACAATGAGCAGTTCTTC. Protein product: CASTTTSRSSYNEQFF. V and J are TRBV19 and TRBJ2-1, with 7 bases fitting TRBD2. This CDR3 comprises 16 residues. Per germline, CDR1 LNHDA and CDR2 SQIVND (reference sequence). V lost 7 bases to trimming and J lost 0 bases; unmatched junction nucleotides: 9.

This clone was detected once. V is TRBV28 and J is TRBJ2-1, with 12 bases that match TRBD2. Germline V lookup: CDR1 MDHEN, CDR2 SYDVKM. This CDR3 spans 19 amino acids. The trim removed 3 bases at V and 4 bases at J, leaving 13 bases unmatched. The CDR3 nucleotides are TGTGCCAGCAGTTTTAGTGGGACTAGCGGGCAAAGATCATACAATGAGCAGTTCTTC. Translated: CASSFSGTSGQRSYNEQFF.

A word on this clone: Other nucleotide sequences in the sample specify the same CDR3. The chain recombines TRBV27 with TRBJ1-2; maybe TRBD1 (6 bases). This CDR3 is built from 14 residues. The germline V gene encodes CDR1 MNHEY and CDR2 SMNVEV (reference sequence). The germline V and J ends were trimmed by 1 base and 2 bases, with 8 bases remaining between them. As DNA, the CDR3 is TGTGCCAGCAGTTTATTTAGGGGGAACTATGGCTACACCTTC. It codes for CASSLFRGNYGYTF.

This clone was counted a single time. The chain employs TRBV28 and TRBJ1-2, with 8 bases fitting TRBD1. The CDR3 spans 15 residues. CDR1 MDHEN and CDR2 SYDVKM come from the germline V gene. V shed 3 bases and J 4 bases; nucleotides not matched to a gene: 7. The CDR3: CASSFLHRGTYGYTF. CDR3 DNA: TGTGCCAGCAGTTTCCTTCACAGGGGGACCTATGGCTACACCTTC.

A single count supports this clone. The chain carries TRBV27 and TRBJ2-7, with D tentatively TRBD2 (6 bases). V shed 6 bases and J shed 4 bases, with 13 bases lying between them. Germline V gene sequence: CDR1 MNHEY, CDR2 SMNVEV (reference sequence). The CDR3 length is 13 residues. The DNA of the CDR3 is TGTGCCAGCAGCCGGGGGAGCGGGTACGAGCAGTACTTC. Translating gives CASSRGSGYEQYF.

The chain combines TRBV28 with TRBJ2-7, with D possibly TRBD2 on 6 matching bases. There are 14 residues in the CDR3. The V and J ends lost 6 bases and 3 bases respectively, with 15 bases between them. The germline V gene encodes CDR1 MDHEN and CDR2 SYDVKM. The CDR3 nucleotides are TGTGCCAGCAGCCCCCTGGGGGGTGGCTACGAGCAGTACTTC. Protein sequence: CASSPLGGGYEQYF.

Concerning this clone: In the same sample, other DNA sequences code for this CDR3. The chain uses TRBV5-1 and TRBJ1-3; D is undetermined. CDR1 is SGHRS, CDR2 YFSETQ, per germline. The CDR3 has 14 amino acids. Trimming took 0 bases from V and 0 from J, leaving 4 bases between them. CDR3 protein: CASSLEVSGNTIYF. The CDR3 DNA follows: TGCGCCAGCAGCTTGGAGGTCTCTGGAAACACCATATATTTT.

CDR3 DNA: TGTGCCAGCAGCCCCCCCTACTACGAGCAGTACTTC. Its protein product is CASSPPYYEQYF. This rearrangement joins TRBV7-2 to TRBJ2-7; no firm D call. CDR3 length: 12 amino acids. From germline, CDR1 is SGHTA and CDR2 FQGNSA. With 5 bases removed from V and 3 bases from J, the gap between germline ends came to 8 bases.

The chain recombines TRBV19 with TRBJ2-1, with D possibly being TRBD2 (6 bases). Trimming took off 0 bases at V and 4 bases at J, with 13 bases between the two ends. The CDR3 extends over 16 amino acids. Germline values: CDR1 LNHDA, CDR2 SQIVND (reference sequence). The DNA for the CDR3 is TGTGCCAGTAGTATAGAACGCGGACTACCATACAATGAGCAGTTCTTC. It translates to CASSIERGLPYNEQFF.

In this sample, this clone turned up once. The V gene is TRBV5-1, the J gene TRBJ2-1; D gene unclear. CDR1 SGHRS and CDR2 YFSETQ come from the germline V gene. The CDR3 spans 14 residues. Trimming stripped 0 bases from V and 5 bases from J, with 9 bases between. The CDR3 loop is CASSLAQKDNEQFF. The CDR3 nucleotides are TGCGCCAGCAGCTTGGCCCAGAAGGACAATGAGCAGTTCTTC.

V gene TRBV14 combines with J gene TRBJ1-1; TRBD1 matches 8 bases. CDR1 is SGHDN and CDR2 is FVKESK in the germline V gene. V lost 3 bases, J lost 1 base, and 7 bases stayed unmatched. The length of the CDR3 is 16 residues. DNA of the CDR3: TGTGCCAGCAGCCACTGGACAGGGATAGGGAACACTGAAGCTTTCTTT. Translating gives CASSHWTGIGNTEAFF. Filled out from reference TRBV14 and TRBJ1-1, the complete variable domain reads EAGVTQFPSHSVIEKGQTVTLRCDPISGHDNLYWYRRVMGKEIKFLLHFVKESKQDESGMPNNRFLAERTGGTYSTLKVQPAELEDSGVYFCASSHWTGIGNTEAFFGQGTRLTVV.

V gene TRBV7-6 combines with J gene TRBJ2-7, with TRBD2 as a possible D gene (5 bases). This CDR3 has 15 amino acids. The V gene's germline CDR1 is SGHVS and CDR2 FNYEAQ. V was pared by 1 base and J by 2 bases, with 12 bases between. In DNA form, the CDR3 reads TGTGCCAGCAGCTTAGGAGCGGACCCCGCCTACGAGCAGTACTTC. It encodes CASSLGADPAYEQYF.

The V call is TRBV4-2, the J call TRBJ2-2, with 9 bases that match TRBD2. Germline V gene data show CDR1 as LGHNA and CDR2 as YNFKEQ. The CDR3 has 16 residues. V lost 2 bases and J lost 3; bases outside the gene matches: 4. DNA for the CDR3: TGTGCCAGCAGCCAATTATTAGCGGGAGACACCGGGGAGCTGTTTTTT. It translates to CASSQLLAGDTGELFF.

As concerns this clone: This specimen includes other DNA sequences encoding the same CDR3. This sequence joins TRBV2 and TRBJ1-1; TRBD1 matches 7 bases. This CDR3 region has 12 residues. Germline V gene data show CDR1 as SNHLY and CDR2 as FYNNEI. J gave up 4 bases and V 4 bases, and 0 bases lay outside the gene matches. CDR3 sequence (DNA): TGTGCCAGCAGTGGACAGGGCACTGAAGCTTTCTTT. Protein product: CASSGQGTEAFF.